The rows below give T cell receptor beta chains drawn from one sample of a study of blood T cell repertoires in COVID-19. Assay: immunoSEQ multiplex PCR; the TCRdb copy retains only in-frame clones and omits some. The profile shows fewer than 500,000 clones, 86% of them singletons. The material sequenced was peripheral blood. Source of these receptors: a woman aged 25 to 45 with active or convalescent COVID-19. Each CDR3 is given with its conserved first and last residue. D genes are given only for firm matches.

>TRBV2|TRBJ2-1|NA
CASRAAGTRKFF
>TRBV13|TRBJ2-1|TRBD2
CASSPGLVIGNEQFF
>TRBV2|TRBJ1-4|NA
CASSERQDNEKLFF
>TRBV19|TRBJ2-2|TRBD2
CASSARRASGTGELFF
>TRBV7-8|TRBJ1-3|NA
CASSLGGGFSGNTIYF
>TRBV18|TRBJ1-2|NA
CASSPSTDLYGYTF
>TRBV10-2|TRBJ1-1|NA
CASSESPVRGEAFF
>TRBV6-1|TRBJ1-2|TRBD1
CASSDPRGRNYGYTF
>TRBV10-1|TRBJ1-1|TRBD1
CASSESSATGGLRNTEAFF
>TRBV12-3/TRBV12-4|TRBJ2-1|TRBD2
CASSRLAGEQFF
>TRBV3-1/TRBV3-2|TRBJ1-2|NA
CASSADRTYGYTF
>TRBV6-5|TRBJ1-2|TRBD1
CASSRGTGEGYTF
>TRBV6-7|TRBJ1-5|TRBD1
CASSYSNVGQVKSLYSNQPQHF
>TRBV15|TRBJ1-2|TRBD1
CATRQGQGGGYTF
>TRBV3-1/TRBV3-2|TRBJ1-2|NA
CASSHTPTTDRRSGYTF
>TRBV25-1|TRBJ1-2|NA
CASSGLGRAGDYGYTF